This TCR beta chain derives from a study of early T cells in non-severe SARS-CoV-2 infection. Study-level background: Bulk RNA taken from unsorted whole blood was sequenced, leaving chains unpaired.

General study points: Private and CD4 specificities were missed by VDJdb matching, which favored anti-spike CD8 responses.

Turning to this clonotype: The antigen remains undetermined.

Individual cDNA molecules were tagged with unique molecular identifiers. TCRdb used MiXCR to reprocess the 5' RACE reads, holding one entry per CDR3 protein. The sample lists tens of thousands of distinct CDR3 sequences, 8.5% to 10% seen once, with about 3.9% in the top ten. Germline assignment: CDR1 LGHDT and CDR2 YNNKEL (reference sequence). The CDR3 loop spans 16 amino acids. V was clipped by 1 base and J by 6 bases; unmatched bases: 9. The sequence derives from an adult who was a healthcare worker with PCR-confirmed SARS-CoV-2 infection or an uninfected control (not recorded which). This chain links TRBV3-1 with TRBJ2-1; TRBD2 agrees at 7 bases. The sequenced sample was whole blood, obtained at baseline. CDR3 region: CASSQVGGRVPNEQFF. The DNA of the CDR3 is TGTGCCAGCAGCCAAGTCGGCGGGAGAGTCCCCAATGAGCAGTTCTTC.